Listed below are T cell receptor beta chains from one sample, sequenced in a study of T cell changes during pregnancy in multiple sclerosis. Assay used: immunoSEQ multiplex PCR; TCRdb lists only in-frame clones, some missing. The data show around 48,000 clones, approximately 88% seen once. Sequencing used CD4+ T cells from peripheral blood mononuclear cells, obtained in the second trimester of pregnancy. The receptor source for this set is a female donor with multiple sclerosis, enrolled in a pregnancy study. The CDR3 runs from the conserved cysteine through the conserved F or W. Fields, in order: D gene, clone size, V gene, J gene, CDR3 protein, CDR3 DNA. The D gene is left open where the match is weak. Clone size is not always given. Where it is, it says once, few, many or a class for expanded clones.

d_gene: TRBD1
abundance: NA
v_gene: TRBV19
j_gene: TRBJ2-7
CDR3aa: CARDSDRDEQYF
CDR3nt: TGTGCCAGGGACTCGGACAGGGACGAGCAGTACTTC

d_gene: TRBD1
abundance: NA
v_gene: TRBV11-3
j_gene: TRBJ2-3
CDR3aa: CASSFQGAADTQYF
CDR3nt: TGTGCCAGCAGCTTCCAGGGGGCAGCAGATACGCAGTATTTT

d_gene: NA
abundance: few
v_gene: TRBV4-2
j_gene: TRBJ2-7
CDR3aa: CASSQVKASSYEQYF
CDR3nt: TGTGCCAGCAGCCAGGTAAAGGCTAGCTCCTACGAGCAGTACTTC

d_gene: NA
abundance: NA
v_gene: TRBV19
j_gene: TRBJ1-1
CDR3aa: CASSDRTNTEAFF
CDR3nt: TGTGCCAGTAGTGACAGGACCAACACTGAAGCTTTCTTT

d_gene: TRBD1
abundance: NA
v_gene: TRBV19
j_gene: TRBJ2-3
CDR3aa: CASKLGQGRDTQYF
CDR3nt: TGTGCCAGTAAGCTGGGACAGGGGAGGGATACGCAGTATTTT

d_gene: TRBD1
abundance: NA
v_gene: TRBV19
j_gene: TRBJ1-1
CDR3aa: CASSKGTENTEAFF
CDR3nt: TGTGCCAGTAGTAAAGGGACAGAGAACACTGAAGCTTTCTTT

d_gene: TRBD2
abundance: NA
v_gene: TRBV5-8
j_gene: TRBJ2-1
CDR3aa: CASSSGRAPIYNEQFF
CDR3nt: TGTGCCAGCAGCTCCGGGAGGGCCCCAATTTACAATGAGCAGTTCTTC

d_gene: NA
abundance: NA
v_gene: TRBV5-4
j_gene: TRBJ2-3
CDR3aa: CASRSDTDTDTQYF
CDR3nt: TGTGCCAGCAGGTCGGACACGGACACAGATACGCAGTATTTT

d_gene: NA
abundance: NA
v_gene: TRBV19
j_gene: TRBJ2-6
CDR3aa: CASSWRVPGANVLTF
CDR3nt: TGTGCCAGTAGTTGGAGGGTCCCAGGGGCCAACGTCCTGACTTTC

d_gene: TRBD2
abundance: NA
v_gene: TRBV7-2
j_gene: TRBJ2-1
CDR3aa: CASSSHRLAGVEQFF
CDR3nt: TGTGCCAGCAGCTCCCACCGACTAGCGGGAGTTGAGCAGTTCTTC

d_gene: TRBD2
abundance: NA
v_gene: TRBV2
j_gene: TRBJ2-3
CDR3aa: CASSTIGGGFTDTQYF
CDR3nt: TGTGCCAGCAGTACTATTGGCGGGGGATTCACAGATACGCAGTATTTT

d_gene: NA
abundance: NA
v_gene: TRBV6-1
j_gene: TRBJ1-6
CDR3aa: CASSPGPYNSPLHF
CDR3nt: TGTGCCAGCAGTCCCGGTCCTTATAATTCACCCCTCCACTTT

d_gene: NA
abundance: NA
v_gene: TRBV5-1
j_gene: TRBJ2-5
CDR3aa: CASSLQGTAETQYF
CDR3nt: TGCGCCAGCAGCTTGCAGGGGACGGCGGAGACCCAGTACTTC

d_gene: TRBD1
abundance: NA
v_gene: TRBV4-1
j_gene: TRBJ1-1
CDR3aa: CASSHLLTGMNTEAFF
CDR3nt: TGCGCCAGCAGCCACCTACTGACAGGGATGAACACTGAAGCTTTCTTT

d_gene: NA
abundance: NA
v_gene: TRBV5-1
j_gene: TRBJ2-7
CDR3aa: CASSLDGTPSSYEQYF
CDR3nt: TGCGCCAGCAGCTTGGATGGGACACCGAGCTCCTACGAGCAGTACTTC

d_gene: TRBD2
abundance: NA
v_gene: TRBV4-3
j_gene: TRBJ2-7
CDR3aa: CASSQFLAGGREQYF
CDR3nt: TGCGCCAGCAGCCAATTTCTAGCGGGAGGTCGCGAGCAGTACTTC

d_gene: NA
abundance: NA
v_gene: TRBV2
j_gene: TRBJ1-4
CDR3aa: CASSGDFNEKLFF
CDR3nt: TGTGCCAGCAGTGGCGACTTCAATGAAAAACTGTTTTTT

d_gene: NA
abundance: NA
v_gene: TRBV25-1
j_gene: TRBJ2-3
CDR3aa: CASMRSPTDTQYF
CDR3nt: TGTGCCAGCATGAGATCTCCCACAGATACGCAGTATTTT

d_gene: NA
abundance: NA
v_gene: TRBV29-1
j_gene: TRBJ1-2
CDR3aa: CSAGSYGYTF
CDR3nt: TGCAGCGCCGGGAGCTATGGCTACACCTTC

d_gene: NA
abundance: NA
v_gene: TRBV21-1
j_gene: TRBJ2-1
CDR3aa: CASSTREAGVAYNEQFF
CDR3nt: TGTGCCAGCAGCACTCGGGAAGCGGGAGTAGCGTACAATGAGCAGTTCTTC

d_gene: TRBD1
abundance: once
v_gene: TRBV6-1
j_gene: TRBJ2-2
CDR3aa: CASSDRGQAGELFF
CDR3nt: TGTGCCAGCAGTGACAGGGGGCAGGCCGGGGAGCTGTTTTTT

d_gene: NA
abundance: NA
v_gene: TRBV12-5
j_gene: TRBJ1-4
CDR3aa: CASGLGDTTNEKLFF
CDR3nt: TGTGCTAGTGGTTTGGGGGACACAACTAATGAAAAACTGTTTTTT

d_gene: TRBD2
abundance: NA
v_gene: TRBV7-9
j_gene: TRBJ2-1
CDR3aa: CASSEPGLAGSSNEQFF
CDR3nt: TGTGCCAGCAGCGAACCGGGACTAGCGGGGTCGTCTAATGAGCAGTTCTTC

d_gene: TRBD2
abundance: NA
v_gene: TRBV12-5
j_gene: TRBJ2-3
CDR3aa: CASGLVESGNTDTQYF
CDR3nt: TGTGCTAGTGGTTTGGTAGAAAGCGGGAACACAGATACGCAGTATTTT

d_gene: TRBD2
abundance: NA
v_gene: TRBV10-1
j_gene: TRBJ2-2
CDR3aa: CASSVTSGSTGELFF
CDR3nt: TGCGCCAGCAGTGTAACTAGCGGTAGTACCGGGGAGCTGTTTTTT

d_gene: NA
abundance: once
v_gene: TRBV5-5
j_gene: TRBJ2-6
CDR3aa: CASSSTTGANVLTF
CDR3nt: TGTGCCAGCAGCTCGACAACTGGGGCCAACGTCCTGACTTTC

d_gene: TRBD1
abundance: NA
v_gene: TRBV5-1
j_gene: TRBJ2-5
CDR3aa: CASSPGQGETQYF
CDR3nt: TGCGCCAGCAGCCCTGGACAGGGAGAGACCCAGTACTTC

d_gene: NA
abundance: NA
v_gene: TRBV7-2
j_gene: TRBJ1-2
CDR3aa: CASSLSFGAPLGYTF
CDR3nt: TGTGCCAGCAGCCTCAGTTTTGGGGCCCCCCTTGGCTACACCTTC

d_gene: NA
abundance: NA
v_gene: TRBV5-6
j_gene: TRBJ1-2
CDR3aa: CASSLLSSGRDYGYTF
CDR3nt: TGTGCCAGCAGCTTGCTGTCTTCTGGCAGGGACTATGGCTACACCTTC

d_gene: NA
abundance: NA
v_gene: TRBV4-1
j_gene: TRBJ2-7
CDR3aa: CASSQGTSPISYEQYF
CDR3nt: TGCGCCAGCAGCCAAGGTACTAGCCCTATCTCCTACGAGCAGTACTTC

d_gene: NA
abundance: NA
v_gene: TRBV6-5
j_gene: TRBJ1-5
CDR3aa: CASSYSSAAGQPQHF
CDR3nt: TGTGCCAGCAGTTACTCGTCCGCGGCGGGGCAGCCCCAGCATTTT

d_gene: NA
abundance: NA
v_gene: TRBV7-3
j_gene: TRBJ1-5
CDR3aa: CASSLSRNQPQHF
CDR3nt: TGTGCCAGCAGCTTGAGCCGCAATCAGCCCCAGCATTTT

d_gene: TRBD2
abundance: NA
v_gene: TRBV18
j_gene: TRBJ2-3
CDR3aa: CASSPRQLAGVDTQYF
CDR3nt: TGTGCCAGCTCACCCAGGCAACTAGCGGGAGTAGATACGCAGTATTTT

d_gene: NA
abundance: NA
v_gene: TRBV5-1
j_gene: TRBJ2-7
CDR3aa: CASSPWGPREQYF
CDR3nt: TGCGCCAGCAGCCCCTGGGGGCCCCGGGAGCAGTACTTC

d_gene: NA
abundance: NA
v_gene: TRBV11-2
j_gene: TRBJ1-3
CDR3aa: CASSQTVSGNTIYF
CDR3nt: TGTGCCAGCAGCCAGACAGTCTCTGGAAACACCATATATTTT